The 18 T cell receptor beta chains below were found in one sample sequenced in a study of cytomegalovirus exposure and HLA in healthy donors. Amplification used 60 Vbeta primers and 13 Jbeta primers. Assay used: immunoSEQ multiplex PCR; TCRdb lists only in-frame clones, some missing. The table records over 150,000 clones, 85% of them present only once. The sample consisted of PBMCs. The receptors here all came from a boy aged 2-9 years in good health and CMV-seronegative.

CDR3 nucleotide sequence: TGTGCCATCAGTGAGCCAGGCGCGAATCAGCCCCAGCATTTT. Translated, it gives CAISEPGANQPQHF. The rearrangement joins TRBV10-3 to TRBJ1-5; D call uncertain. The CDR3 covers 14 residues. Trimming removed 2 bases from V and 4 bases from J, with 9 bases in between. CDR1 is ENHRY and CDR2 is SYGVKD in the germline V gene.

V and J are TRBV28 and TRBJ1-5; D ambiguous. Trimming took 3 bases from V and 3 from J, leaving 12 bases between them. The CDR3 covers 15 residues. From germline, CDR1 is MDHEN and CDR2 SYDVKM. The CDR3 coding sequence is TGTGCCAGCAGTTTTTTCTGGAGGTCCAATCAGCCCCAGCATTTT. Translated, it gives CASSFFWRSNQPQHF.

This clone was recorded many times. This sequence joins TRBV6-6 and TRBJ2-1; 7 bases match TRBD2. The CDR3 has 15 amino acids. In germline, CDR1 is MNHNY, CDR2 SVGAGI (reference sequence). V was clipped by 0 bases and J by 8 bases; unmatched bases: 7. CDR3 sequence (DNA): TGTGCCAGCAGTTACTCGCGGGGGTGGTTGGATGAGCAGTTCTTC. It is translated as CASSYSRGWLDEQFF.

This rearrangement joins TRBV5-6 to TRBJ2-7, with 8 bases that match TRBD1. Germline V lookup: CDR1 SGHDT, CDR2 YYEEEE. CDR3 length equals 15 residues. With 4 bases clipped from V and 3 bases from J, the junction kept 9 bases outside the gene matches. The CDR3 sequence is CASSQDRARNYEQYF. CDR3 DNA sequence: TGTGCCAGCAGCCAGGACAGGGCGAGGAACTACGAGCAGTACTTC.

This chain connects TRBV19 to TRBJ2-7, with 10 bases fitting TRBD2. Germline loops: CDR1 LNHDA, CDR2 SQIVND (reference sequence). The CDR3 has 16 residues. J gave up 5 bases and V 5 bases, and 12 bases lay outside the gene matches. The CDR3 protein is CASSLLAGSLVDEQYF. CDR3 bases: TGTGCCAGTAGTCTACTAGCGGGGTCGCTGGTCGACGAGCAGTACTTC.

The CDR3 region is CASRGRTGRGTEAFF. The DNA of the CDR3 is TGTGCCAGCAGGGGAAGGACAGGGAGGGGGACTGAAGCTTTCTTT. The chain uses TRBV28 and TRBJ1-1; 8 nucleotides agree with TRBD1. V shed 6 bases, J shed 5 bases, and the junction held 11 bases outside the gene matches. Germline assignment: CDR1 MDHEN and CDR2 SYDVKM. The CDR3 runs to 15 residues. Full variable domain (outside the CDR3, taken from reference TRBV28 and TRBJ1-1): DVKVTQSSRYLVKRTGEKVFLECVQDMDHENMFWYRQDPGLGLRLIYFSYDVKMKEKGDIPEGYSVSREKKERFSLILESASTNQTSMYLCASRGRTGRGTEAFFGQGTRLTVV.

This rearrangement joins TRBV29-1 to TRBJ2-1; D not resolved. Germline V gene data show CDR1 as SQVTM and CDR2 as ANQGSEA. The CDR3 sequence is 14 residues long. The germline V and J ends were trimmed by 2 bases and 0 bases, with 8 bases remaining between them. CDR3 coding DNA: TGCAGCGTTGAATTCCCTAGCTCCTACAATGAGCAGTTCTTC. Its translation: CSVEFPSSYNEQFF.

V is TRBV2 and J is TRBJ1-1; D is undetermined. Per germline, CDR1 SNHLY and CDR2 FYNNEI. V gave up 3 bases and J gave up 11 bases, with 10 bases separating them. The CDR3 consists of 11 residues. The CDR3 DNA follows: TGTGCCAGCAGTGAGGCGGTGGAGGCTTTCTTT. This encodes CASSEAVEAFF.

This sequence joins TRBV16 and TRBJ1-5; no firm D call. The V gene's germline CDR1 is KGHSY and CDR2 FQNENV. The V gene lost 2 bases and the J gene lost 6 bases, with 5 bases spanning the gap. The CDR3 sequence is 12 residues long. The CDR3 is CASSQMAQPQHF. The CDR3 DNA sequence: TGTGCCAGCAGCCAAATGGCTCAGCCCCAGCATTTT.

The chain joins TRBV7-9 to TRBJ1-1, with unresolved D. Trimming pared 4 bases from V and 2 bases from J, leaving 8 bases between. Germline CDR1 is SEHNR and CDR2 is FQNEAQ (reference sequence). The CDR3 covers 13 residues. CDR3 in amino acids: CASSSTVNTEAFF. The CDR3 DNA follows: TGTGCCAGCAGCTCTACAGTTAACACTGAAGCTTTCTTT.

This clone was picked up one time. V and J are TRBV5-8 and TRBJ1-2; D remains unclear. Germline CDR1 is SGHTS and CDR2 is YDEGEE. V was shortened by 0 bases and J by 4 bases, with 7 bases between the two germline ends. This CDR3 contains 13 residues. The CDR3 sequence: CASSLGTVYGYTF. The DNA of the CDR3 is TGTGCCAGCAGCTTGGGGACTGTCTATGGCTACACCTTC.

V usage is TRBV28 and J usage is TRBJ1-6, with unresolved D. The CDR3 length is 13 residues. Germline V gene lookup returns CDR1 MDHEN and CDR2 SYDVKM. Trimming pared 5 bases from V and 14 bases from J, leaving 16 bases between. The CDR3 DNA is TGTGCCAGCAGTATCCTTACAGATTCGACCCTCCACTTT. It yields the protein CASSILTDSTLHF.

The J gene is TRBJ2-5, the V gene TRBV28; 7 bases are shared with TRBD1. J lost 2 bases, V lost 6 bases, and 6 bases had no gene match. The CDR3 runs to 14 residues. CDR1 MDHEN and CDR2 SYDVKM come from the germline V gene. CDR3 coding DNA: TGTGCCAGCAGCCCCGGGACAGATCAAGAGACCCAGTACTTC. Translating it yields CASSPGTDQETQYF.

On this clone: The junction and the germline gene differ at one end; a read error may be behind it. The V and J genes are TRBV7-2 and TRBJ2-7; 8 nucleotides match TRBD2. The CDR3 totals 12 residues. Germline V gives CDR1 SGHTA, CDR2 FQGNSA. The CDR3 coding sequence is TGTGCCAGCAGCTGGCCGGGACTAGGCCTCGACTTC. Protein: CASSWPGLGLDF.

The chain carries TRBV2 and TRBJ1-2; D remains ambiguous. V gave up 4 bases and J gave up 4 bases, with 10 bases separating them. The CDR3 totals 13 residues. From germline, CDR1 is SNHLY and CDR2 FYNNEI. CDR3 coding DNA: TGTGCCAGCAGTGTTGGTCCGAGCTATGGCTACACCTTC. Translated: CASSVGPSYGYTF. Combining the CDR3 with reference TRBV2 and TRBJ1-2 gives the whole variable domain EPEVTQTPSHQVTQMGQEVILRCVPISNHLYFYWYRQILGQKVEFLVSFYNNEISEKSEIFDDQFSVERPDGSNFTLKIRSTKLEDSAMYFCASSVGPSYGYTFGSGTRLTVV.

This clone has just one count. The chain couples TRBV10-3 to TRBJ1-1; TRBD1 agrees at 7 bases. With V trimmed by 6 bases and J by 1 base, 11 bases remained unmatched. Germline V gene lookup returns CDR1 ENHRY and CDR2 SYGVKD. The CDR3 is 16 residues long. This CDR3 reads CAIRPASDRTNTEAFF. In DNA, the CDR3 is TGTGCCATCAGGCCGGCCTCGGACAGGACGAACACTGAAGCTTTCTTT.

V usage is TRBV5-1 and J usage is TRBJ2-5; 12 positions agree with TRBD1. The CDR3 contains 15 residues. The trim removed 2 bases at V and 6 bases at J, leaving 5 bases unmatched. Germline lookup yields CDR1 SGHRS and CDR2 YFSETQ. CDR3 sequence reads: CASSLGTGGQKTQYF. DNA for the CDR3: TGCGCCAGCAGCTTAGGGACAGGGGGCCAGAAGACCCAGTACTTC.

This chain uses TRBV6-5 with TRBJ2-3, with D possibly TRBD2 on 5 matching bases. The germline gives CDR1 MNHEY, CDR2 SVGAGI. The CDR3 loop spans 12 amino acids. With 6 bases removed from V and 4 bases from J, the gap between germline ends came to 8 bases. Here the CDR3 DNA reads TGTGCCAGCAGAACGGGGTCAGATACGCAGTATTTT. Its protein product is CASRTGSDTQYF.